This is a list of T cell receptor beta chains from one sample in a study of CD8 T cells in Susac syndrome. TCRdb passed the immunoSEQ multiplex PCR reads through MiXCR, listing each CDR3 protein once. The profile covers 200,000 to 250,000 distinct CDR3 sequences, with 80% to 95% appearing a single time and around 0.15% taken by the ten largest. The sequencing sample was made of CD8+ T cells from PBMCs. Receptors originate from a human donor with multiple sclerosis. Both conserved end residues are part of each CDR3. D genes are given only for firm matches. Rows may omit the clone size; those that give it use once, few, many or a size class.

j_gene	v_gene	d_gene	abundance	CDR3aa	CDR3nt
TRBJ2-4	TRBV7-8	-	-	CASSLNPTGPSAKNIQYF	TGTGCCAGCAGCTTAAATCCTACAGGGCCGTCAGCCAAAAACATTCAGTACTTC
TRBJ1-2	TRBV13	-	-	CASSLEDTYGYTF	TGTGCCAGCAGCTTAGAGGACACCTATGGCTACACCTTC
TRBJ2-7	TRBV28	TRBD2	-	CASSVASGGRSPSSYEQYF	TGTGCCAGCAGTGTCGCTTCTGGCGGGAGGAGCCCAAGCTCCTACGAGCAGTACTTC
TRBJ2-3	TRBV19	-	-	CASSPGTGWDTQYF	TGTGCCAGTAGTCCCGGGACGGGGTGGGATACGCAGTATTTT
TRBJ1-1	TRBV4-1	-	-	CASSPGGGGYTEAFF	TGCGCCAGCAGCCCTGGTGGGGGGGGGTACACTGAAGCTTTCTTT
TRBJ1-2	TRBV6-5	TRBD1	once	CASSYSGGQGIANYGYTF	TGTGCCAGCAGTTACTCAGGGGGACAGGGGATCGCTAACTATGGCTACACCTTC
TRBJ1-1	TRBV19	-	-	CASSIGADEAFF	TGTGCCAGTAGTATAGGGGCAGATGAAGCTTTCTTT
TRBJ2-3	TRBV5-4	-	-	CASTTNGPLRGNTQYF	TGTGCCAGCACCACGAACGGTCCTCTCCGTGGGAATACGCAGTATTTT
TRBJ1-4	TRBV9	-	-	CASSGEGSATNEKLFF	TGTGCCAGCAGCGGCGAGGGGTCCGCAACTAATGAAAAACTGTTTTTT
TRBJ2-5	TRBV20-1	-	-	CSASREFWETQYF	TGCAGTGCTAGTCGAGAGTTCTGGGAGACCCAGTACTTC
TRBJ2-7	TRBV9	TRBD2	-	CASSLWTSGGATEQYF	TGTGCCAGCAGCCTCTGGACTAGCGGGGGTGCTACCGAGCAGTACTTC
TRBJ2-7	TRBV29-1	-	-	CSVGDPYEQYF	TGCAGCGTCGGGGACCCCTACGAGCAGTACTTC
TRBJ2-7	TRBV19	TRBD2	-	CASSTSGELYEQYF	TGTGCCAGTAGTACCAGCGGGGAATTATACGAGCAGTACTTC
TRBJ1-1	TRBV6-1	-	-	CASSEAGFETEAFF	TGTGCCAGCAGTGAAGCCGGTTTCGAAACTGAAGCTTTCTTT
TRBJ2-1	TRBV29-1	TRBD2	-	CSARGLAFNNEQFF	TGCAGCGCCAGGGGACTAGCGTTCAACAATGAGCAGTTCTTC
TRBJ1-2	TRBV12-5	TRBD1	-	CASGRPLTGRAYGYTF	TGTGCTAGTGGTCGCCCACTGACAGGGCGAGCCTATGGCTACACCTTC
TRBJ2-5	TRBV12-3/TRBV12-4	TRBD2	-	CASSSGLAGLRETQYF	TGTGCCAGCAGTTCGGGACTAGCGGGATTACGGGAGACCCAGTACTTC
TRBJ2-7	TRBV6-2/TRBV6-3	TRBD2	-	CASSPRGLAGGEQYF	TGTGCCAGCAGTCCCCGAGGACTAGCGGGAGGCGAGCAGTACTTC
TRBJ2-2	TRBV4-1	-	-	CASSQAVTGELFF	TGCGCCAGCAGCCAAGCGGTTACCGGGGAGCTGTTTTTT
TRBJ1-1	TRBV5-1	TRBD1	once	CASSETGLNTEAFF	TGCGCCAGCAGCGAGACAGGGCTAAACACTGAAGCTTTCTTT
TRBJ2-2	TRBV11-2	-	-	CASSLDSFRGYRETDTGELFF	TGTGCCAGCAGCTTAGACTCTTTTAGGGGTTACAGGGAAACAGACACCGGGGAGCTGTTTTTT
TRBJ2-2	TRBV6-5	-	-	CASSYPPSSETATGELFF	TGTGCCAGCAGTTACCCACCCTCTAGCGAAACTGCGACCGGGGAGCTGTTTTTT
TRBJ2-1	TRBV7-8	-	once	CASSLDLTLGHEQFF	TGTGCCAGCAGCTTAGATCTAACGCTCGGGCATGAGCAGTTCTTC
TRBJ2-1	TRBV7-9	-	-	CASSLRLGNEQFF	TGTGCCAGCAGCTTAAGGCTAGGCAATGAGCAGTTCTTC
TRBJ2-7	TRBV29-1	TRBD1	few	CSVESPRQGSFNEQYF	TGCAGCGTTGAATCGCCGAGACAGGGGAGTTTCAACGAGCAGTACTTC
TRBJ2-1	TRBV20-1	-	once	CSARDDEQFF	TGCAGTGCTAGAGATGACGAGCAGTTCTTC
TRBJ1-5	TRBV12-3/TRBV12-4	TRBD1	-	CASSPGTDYQPQHF	TGTGCCAGCAGCCCCGGGACAGACTATCAGCCCCAGCATTTT
TRBJ2-1	TRBV18	TRBD1	-	CASSPQDRATHEQFF	TGTGCCAGCTCACCACAGGACAGGGCGACCCATGAGCAGTTCTTC
TRBJ1-6	TRBV6-6	-	-	CASTGEAGNNSPLHF	TGTGCCAGCACCGGAGAGGCAGGCAATAATTCACCCCTCCACTTT
TRBJ1-2	TRBV10-3	-	-	CAISDSRGLHGYTF	TGTGCCATCAGTGACTCCAGGGGTTTGCATGGCTACACCTTC
TRBJ2-7	TRBV12-3/TRBV12-4	-	-	CASSLGLALSYEQYF	TGTGCCAGCAGTTTGGGCCTAGCTCTCTCCTACGAGCAGTACTTC
TRBJ1-1	TRBV29-1	TRBD1	-	CSATGTGGAGTEAFF	TGCAGCGCAACCGGGACAGGGGGCGCGGGGACTGAAGCTTTCTTT
TRBJ1-2	TRBV4-1	-	-	CASSQKDPVADYTF	TGCGCCAGCAGCCAAAAGGACCCGGTCGCGGACTACACCTTC
TRBJ1-1	TRBV9	-	-	CASSGKHRGDTEAFF	TGTGCCAGCAGCGGAAAACACCGGGGGGACACTGAAGCTTTCTTT
TRBJ1-5	TRBV25-1	-	once	CASSEASYNQPQHF	TGTGCCAGCAGTGAAGCCAGCTACAATCAGCCCCAGCATTTT
TRBJ2-7	TRBV24-1	-	-	CATSDSPAGEQYF	TGTGCCACCAGTGATTCCCCAGCGGGCGAGCAGTACTTC
TRBJ1-1	TRBV20-1	-	-	CSARYGAGLMNTEAFF	TGCAGTGCTAGATATGGGGCAGGCCTGATGAACACTGAAGCTTTCTTT
TRBJ1-1	TRBV19	TRBD1	-	CASSGTGGATEAFF	TGTGCCAGTAGTGGGACAGGCGGCGCGACTGAAGCTTTCTTT
TRBJ2-3	TRBV3-1	-	-	CASSQAPLVRVPTDTQYF	TGTGCCAGCAGCCAAGCACCCCTCGTGCGGGTCCCGACAGATACGCAGTATTTT
TRBJ2-1	TRBV20-1	-	once	CSGLESYNEQFF	TGCAGTGGGCTGGAATCCTACAATGAGCAGTTCTTC
TRBJ2-5	TRBV5-1	TRBD1	-	CASRPGQGQETQYF	TGCGCCAGCAGGCCGGGACAGGGGCAAGAGACCCAGTACTTC
TRBJ1-2	TRBV7-9	TRBD1	-	CASSSRTGTDNYGYTF	TGTGCCAGCAGCTCGAGGACAGGCACAGATAACTATGGCTACACCTTC
TRBJ2-3	TRBV18	-	-	CASSPELSTDTQYF	TGTGCCAGCTCACCAGAACTTAGCACAGATACGCAGTATTTT